The source of this T cell receptor (beta chain) is a study of siplizumab effects on memory and regulatory T cells. Only in-frame clones appear in the TCRdb table, and some are missing; sequencing was by immunoSEQ multiplex PCR. The sample yields about 62,000 clones, roughly 85% seen once. The CDR3 covers 12 residues. Germline V gives CDR1 MNHEY, CDR2 SVGAGI. Deletions cut 7 bases from V and 4 bases from J, with 5 bases between. This clone was detected once. The clonotype originates from a human donor in good health. The sample consisted of memory CD4+ T cells sorted from blood. The chain carries TRBV6-5 and TRBJ2-6, with D uncertain. The CDR3 DNA sequence: TGTGCCAGCATTTCGGGGGCCAACGTCCTGACTTTC. Its translation: CASISGANVLTF.